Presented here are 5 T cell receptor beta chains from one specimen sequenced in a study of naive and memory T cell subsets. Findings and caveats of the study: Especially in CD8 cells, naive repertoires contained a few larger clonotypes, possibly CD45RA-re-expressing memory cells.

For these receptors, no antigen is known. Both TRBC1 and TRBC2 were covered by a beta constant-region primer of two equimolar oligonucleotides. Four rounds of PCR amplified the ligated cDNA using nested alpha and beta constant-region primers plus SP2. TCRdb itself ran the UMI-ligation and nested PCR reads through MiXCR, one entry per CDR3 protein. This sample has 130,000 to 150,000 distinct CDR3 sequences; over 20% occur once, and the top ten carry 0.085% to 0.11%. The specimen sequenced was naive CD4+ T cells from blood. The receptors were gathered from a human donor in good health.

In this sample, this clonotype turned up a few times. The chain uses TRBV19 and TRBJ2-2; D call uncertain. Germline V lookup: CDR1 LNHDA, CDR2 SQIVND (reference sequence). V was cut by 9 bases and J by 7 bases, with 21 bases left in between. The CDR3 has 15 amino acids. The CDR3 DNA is TGTGCCAGCCAAGGGCGCTCTTTTGGTCACGGGGAGCTGTTTTTT. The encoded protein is CASQGRSFGHGELFF.

CDR3 region: CSALNRMGAGGSEQYF. The CDR3 bases are TGCAGTGCTCTCAATAGGATGGGAGCGGGAGGCTCCGAGCAGTACTTC. V and J are TRBV20-1 and TRBJ2-7, with TRBD2 identical over 9 bases. The CDR3 length is 16 residues. CDR1 is DFQATT and CDR2 is SNEGSKA in the germline V gene (reference sequence). J was trimmed by 6 bases and V by 5 bases; bases with no gene match: 17.

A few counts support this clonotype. The CDR3 here is CASSQDTRRNTQYF. CDR3 sequence (DNA): TGCGCCAGCAGCCAAGATACACGCCGTAATACGCAGTATTTT. J is TRBJ2-3 and V is TRBV4-1; D is unclear. Germline V gene data show CDR1 as MGHRA and CDR2 as YSYEKL. The CDR3 has 14 amino acids. Trimming took 0 bases from V and 7 from J, leaving 11 bases between them.

CDR3 nucleotide sequence: TGTGCCAGCACCAGACTAGCGGGAGGCCTGGGTGAGCAGTTCTTC. This encodes CASTRLAGGLGEQFF. The chain combines TRBV6-5 with TRBJ2-1, with 13 bases matching TRBD2. This CDR3 region has 15 residues. Germline CDR1 MNHEY, CDR2 SVGAGI. J was trimmed by 9 bases and V by 7 bases; bases with no gene match: 9.

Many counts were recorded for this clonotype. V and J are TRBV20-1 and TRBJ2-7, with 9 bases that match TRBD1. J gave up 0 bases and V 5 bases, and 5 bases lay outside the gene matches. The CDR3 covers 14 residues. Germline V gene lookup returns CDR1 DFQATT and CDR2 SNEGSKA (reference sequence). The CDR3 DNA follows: TGCAGTGCTTCCGGGACAGGGTACTCCTACGAGCAGTACTTC. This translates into CSASGTGYSYEQYF.